The 31 T cell receptor beta chains given below trace back to one sample, sequenced in a study of OX40 agonist ivuxolimab in advanced cancers. Using immunoSEQ multiplex PCR, the repertoire was profiled, and TCRdb retains in-frame clones only, with some absent. The sample yields 55,000 to 85,000 clones, just over 85% seen once. This specimen was CD4+ or CD8+ T cells sorted from blood, taken in a trial of the OX40 agonist ivuxolimab. The receptor set was obtained from an adult with an advanced solid tumor such as melanoma, head and neck, liver or kidney cancer.

The chain carries TRBV18 and TRBJ2-7; 10 bases match TRBD1. The CDR3 extends over 18 amino acids. Germline loops: CDR1 KGHSH, CDR2 LQKENI. The V gene end was trimmed by 6 bases and the J gene end by 2 bases; junction bases not matched to a gene: 16. CDR3 coding DNA: TGTGCCAGCTCCCCGACGGGACAGGGGCCTTCCGATCCCTACGAGCAGTACTTC. Translated, it gives CASSPTGQGPSDPYEQYF.

This clone was detected only once. The V call is TRBV9, the J call TRBJ1-2; 9 bases map to TRBD1. Germline V lookup: CDR1 SGDLS, CDR2 YYNGEE. Trimming took 4 bases from V and 6 from J; bases not matched to a gene: 10. This CDR3 region has 15 residues. In nucleotides, the CDR3 is TGTGCCAGCAGCCAACCCACAGGGGGCGGGGATGGCTACACCTTC. Translating it yields CASSQPTGGGDGYTF.

The genes are TRBV5-8 and TRBJ2-5; D gene unclear. The CDR3 covers 11 residues. The V end lost 5 bases, the J end lost 3 bases, and 5 bases lay between the germline ends. CDR1 SGHTS and CDR2 YDEGEE come from the germline V gene. The CDR3 spells CASSREETQYF. The CDR3 region has the DNA TGTGCCAGCAGTCGAGAAGAGACCCAGTACTTC.

The chain recombines TRBV7-2 with TRBJ2-1, with D uncertain. Germline V gives CDR1 SGHTA, CDR2 FQGNSA. V lost 5 bases and J lost 7, with 18 bases in between. This CDR3 region has 15 residues. CDR3 DNA: TGTGCCAGCAGCCCTTATGACCCCGTCCCAAATGAGCAGTTCTTC. It codes for CASSPYDPVPNEQFF.

This clone was counted a few times. V is TRBV6-5 and J is TRBJ1-4; maybe TRBD1 (5 bases). The CDR3 has 16 residues. V was pared by 2 bases and J by 5 bases, with 15 bases between. Per the germline V gene, CDR1 is MNHEY and CDR2 is SVGAGI. The CDR3 nucleotides are TGTGCCAGCAGTTACCAACAGGCCACCGTGAATGAAAAACTGTTTTTT. This sequence encodes CASSYQQATVNEKLFF.

The chain carries TRBV28 and TRBJ1-3; tentative D call: TRBD1 (5 bases). From germline, CDR1 is MDHEN and CDR2 SYDVKM. The ends were cut back, 3 bases at V and 0 bases at J, with 12 bases in the middle. This CDR3 has 16 amino acids. CDR3 in amino acids: CASSLGGYNSGNTIYF. The CDR3 DNA sequence: TGTGCCAGCAGTTTGGGGGGGTATAACTCTGGAAACACCATATATTTT.

The chain recombines TRBV5-1 with TRBJ2-5; maybe TRBD1 (6 bases). CDR3 size: 15 residues. The V end was cut by 0 bases, the J end by 1 base, with 10 bases between. In germline, CDR1 is SGHRS, CDR2 YFSETQ. Here the CDR3 reads CASSLDPGAQETQYF. In DNA, the CDR3 is TGCGCCAGCAGCTTGGATCCAGGGGCCCAAGAGACCCAGTACTTC.

The chain carries TRBV18 and TRBJ1-2; D is perhaps TRBD1 (5 bases). From germline, CDR1 is KGHSH and CDR2 LQKENI. The V end was cut by 6 bases, the J end by 5 bases, with 13 bases between. The CDR3 contains 13 residues. The CDR3 sequence is CASSQGGRYGYTF. The CDR3 DNA follows: TGTGCCAGCTCTCAGGGCGGCCGATATGGCTACACCTTC.

V usage is TRBV2 and J usage is TRBJ1-3; no firm D call. This CDR3 has 14 residues. CDR1 is SNHLY and CDR2 is FYNNEI in the germline V gene. The ends were cut back, 4 bases at V and 0 bases at J, with 7 bases in the middle. The CDR3 loop reads CASSGQYSGNTIYF. The CDR3 bases are TGTGCCAGCAGTGGTCAGTACTCTGGAAACACCATATATTTT.

This chain links TRBV2 with TRBJ2-3; 9 bases are a match to TRBD2. There are 15 residues in the CDR3. Germline CDR1 SNHLY, CDR2 FYNNEI. The junction had 3 bases not matched to a gene; V was cut back by 4 bases and J by 1 base. The chain's CDR3 is CASSVASGGTDTQYF. Written as DNA, the CDR3 is TGTGCCAGCAGTGTGGCTAGCGGGGGCACAGATACGCAGTATTTT.

This clone showed up just a few times. The J gene is TRBJ2-7, the V gene TRBV2; 10 bases match TRBD1. This CDR3 spans 15 amino acids. The germline CDR1 and CDR2 sequences are SNHLY and FYNNEI. After removal of 4 bases from V and 3 bases from J, the junction contained 6 bases not matched to a gene. The CDR3 protein is CASSVDRGTHYEQYF. CDR3 sequence (DNA): TGTGCCAGCAGTGTGGACAGGGGGACCCACTACGAGCAGTACTTC.

The chain recombines TRBV28 with TRBJ1-2; tentatively, D is TRBD1 (5 bases). V gave up 3 bases and J gave up 8 bases, with 13 bases separating them. This CDR3 has 13 amino acids. CDR1 and CDR2 from the germline V gene are MDHEN and SYDVKM. The DNA of the CDR3 is TGTGCCAGCAGTTTGCCTGGGACTACAGGCTACACCTTC. Translating gives CASSLPGTTGYTF.

This clone turned up a few times. The chain employs TRBV5-5 and TRBJ2-1, with 10 bases that match TRBD2. J was trimmed by 5 bases and V by 3 bases; bases with no gene match: 11. CDR3 length: 17 amino acids. Germline V gene data show CDR1 as SGHKS and CDR2 as YYEKEE (reference sequence). Here the CDR3 DNA reads TGTGCCAGCAGCTCATGGGGAAGCGGGGGGGCCCACAATGAGCAGTTCTTC. Encoded protein: CASSSWGSGGAHNEQFF.

The genes are TRBV28 and TRBJ1-4; D is unclear. The CDR3 sequence is 14 residues long. Germline CDR1 MDHEN, CDR2 SYDVKM. The V and J ends lost 2 bases and 10 bases respectively, with 14 bases between them. Here the CDR3 reads CASSLGLPGRKLFF. The CDR3, as DNA: TGTGCCAGCAGTTTAGGACTTCCTGGGAGAAAACTGTTTTTT.

V usage is TRBV2 and J usage is TRBJ1-4; maybe TRBD1 (5 bases). Germline V gives CDR1 SNHLY, CDR2 FYNNEI. Trimming removed 7 bases at V and 8 bases at J, with 14 bases between. The CDR3 totals 13 residues. In DNA, the CDR3 is TGTGCCAGCATCCGGGACGGAGGGGAAAAACTGTTTTTT. This translates into CASIRDGGEKLFF.

This chain links TRBV6-1 with TRBJ1-2; unclear D gene. The V gene's germline CDR1 is MNHNS and CDR2 SASEGT. Trimming took off 6 bases at V and 3 bases at J, with 17 bases between the two ends. The CDR3 loop spans 15 amino acids. The DNA for the CDR3 is TGTGCCAGCAGGCCCCCGGGTCGGCCTGACTATGGCTACACCTTC. Encoded protein: CASRPPGRPDYGYTF.

The rearrangement links TRBV6-1 to TRBJ1-1, with D perhaps matching TRBD1 (5 bases). This CDR3 is built from 13 residues. The V gene's germline CDR1 is MNHNS and CDR2 SASEGT. Trimming removed 3 bases at V and 4 bases at J, with 9 bases between. CDR3 nucleotide sequence: TGTGCCAGCAGTGACAGGGTGGGCACTGAAGCTTTCTTT. This sequence encodes CASSDRVGTEAFF.

J is TRBJ1-6 and V is TRBV7-2, with D maybe TRBD1 (5 bases). The germline CDR1 and CDR2 sequences are SGHTA and FQGNSA. V shed 1 base and J shed 3 bases, with 16 bases lying between them. CDR3 length: 18 residues. The CDR3 sequence: CASSLVYLGQNYNSPLHF. Here the CDR3 DNA reads TGTGCCAGCAGCTTAGTTTATCTGGGGCAGAACTATAATTCACCCCTCCACTTT.

This chain uses TRBV2 with TRBJ2-1, with D unclear. Per the germline V gene, CDR1 is SNHLY and CDR2 is FYNNEI. With 4 bases removed from V and 4 bases from J, the gap between germline ends came to 8 bases. The CDR3 length is 13 residues. The CDR3, as DNA: TGTGCCAGCAGTGTCGACATGTACAATGAGCAGTTCTTC. Encoded protein: CASSVDMYNEQFF.

V and J are TRBV7-2 and TRBJ2-1; 9 bases match TRBD2. From germline, CDR1 is SGHTA and CDR2 FQGNSA. V lost 5 bases, J lost 5 bases, and 7 bases stayed unmatched. The CDR3 loop spans 15 amino acids. The CDR3 region has the DNA TGTGCCAGCAGCCCTCTAGCGGGACAAAACAATGAGCAGTTCTTC. It translates to CASSPLAGQNNEQFF.

The rearrangement links TRBV5-6 to TRBJ2-6, with TRBD1 matching 8 bases. This CDR3 region has 16 residues. V dropped 4 bases and J dropped 1; count of bases not matched to a gene: 4. From germline, CDR1 is SGHDT and CDR2 YYEEEE. The CDR3 sequence is CASSPTGGSGANVLTF. The CDR3 bases are TGTGCCAGCAGCCCTACAGGGGGGTCTGGGGCCAACGTCCTGACTTTC.

This clone was picked up a small number of times. The chain uses TRBV27 and TRBJ2-5; D not resolved. Germline-derived CDR1 and CDR2 are MNHEY and SMNVEV (reference sequence). This CDR3 region has 13 residues. Trimming pared 2 bases from V and 5 bases from J, leaving 9 bases between. The CDR3 region has the DNA TGTGCCAGCAGTTTACGAGTACGCGAGACCCAGTACTTC. Its protein product is CASSLRVRETQYF.

V and J are TRBV28 and TRBJ2-1; no definite D call. Per the germline V gene, CDR1 is MDHEN and CDR2 is SYDVKM. The CDR3 runs to 13 residues. Trimming stripped 6 bases from V and 8 bases from J, with 14 bases between. CDR3 in DNA: TGTGCCAGCAGCCTTAACCTAAGGGATGAGCAGTTCTTC. It specifies CASSLNLRDEQFF.

The chain joins TRBV5-6 to TRBJ1-1, with TRBD1 as a possible D gene (5 bases). The CDR3 runs to 14 residues. Between the trimmed V and J ends, which lost 4 bases and 2 bases, there was a span of 12 bases. Germline V gene lookup returns CDR1 SGHDT and CDR2 YYEEEE. In DNA form, the CDR3 reads TGTGCCAGCAGCCCTGTCGGGGGAAACACTGAAGCTTTCTTT. As protein: CASSPVGGNTEAFF.

This CDR3 is CASSVSLNTEAFF. As DNA, the CDR3 is TGTGCCAGCAGCGTCTCACTGAACACTGAAGCTTTCTTT. This chain links TRBV9 with TRBJ1-1; no clear D. Germline lookup yields CDR1 SGDLS and CDR2 YYNGEE. Between the trimmed V and J ends, which lost 2 bases and 0 bases, there was a span of 5 bases. CDR3 size: 13 residues.

This clone has a single count. J is TRBJ2-1 and V is TRBV28, with D possibly called TRBD1 or TRBD2 (5 bases each). Germline V lookup: CDR1 MDHEN, CDR2 SYDVKM. V was cut by 6 bases and J by 8 bases, with 11 bases left in between. This CDR3 spans 12 amino acids. The CDR3: CASRGEGYEQFF. The CDR3 DNA reads as TGTGCCAGCAGGGGAGAGGGGTATGAGCAGTTCTTC.

V and J are TRBV28 and TRBJ2-2; no reliable D call. V was clipped by 7 bases and J by 6 bases, with 6 bases between them. Germline CDR1 MDHEN, CDR2 SYDVKM. This CDR3 region has 11 residues. CDR3: CASIGSGELFF. The CDR3 bases are TGTGCCAGCATAGGGTCCGGGGAGCTGTTTTTT.

The chain couples TRBV11-1 to TRBJ2-1; TRBD2 aligns across 15 bases. With V trimmed by 5 bases and J by 10 bases, 12 bases remained unmatched. Germline CDR1 SGHAT, CDR2 FQDESV (reference sequence). The CDR3 contains 17 residues. The DNA of the CDR3 is TGTGCCAGCAGCCTGGGACTAGCGGGGGGATTCCCCCACGAGCAGTTCTTC. Protein product: CASSLGLAGGFPHEQFF.

The chain couples TRBV28 to TRBJ2-5; D perhaps matches TRBD1 (5 bases). The germline gives CDR1 MDHEN, CDR2 SYDVKM. Trimming shortened V by 2 bases and J by 6 bases, and 10 bases separated the two germline ends. The CDR3 is made up of 13 amino acids. This CDR3 reads CASSLAREKTQYF. As DNA, the CDR3 is TGTGCCAGCAGTTTAGCCAGGGAAAAGACCCAGTACTTC.

The rearrangement uses TRBV5-1 and TRBJ2-3; perhaps TRBD2 as D (6 bases). The length of the CDR3 is 14 residues. Between the trimmed V and J ends, which lost 4 bases and 2 bases, there was a span of 11 bases. Germline loops: CDR1 SGHRS, CDR2 YFSETQ. The CDR3 loop reads CASSERGSTDTQYF. The CDR3 region has the DNA TGCGCCAGCAGCGAACGGGGGTCCACAGATACGCAGTATTTT.

The rearrangement uses TRBV19 and TRBJ2-1; D is undetermined. Trimming took off 3 bases at V and 0 bases at J, with 9 bases between the two ends. The CDR3 runs 15 residues. The germline V gene has CDR1 LNHDA and CDR2 SQIVND (reference sequence). The CDR3 nucleotides read TGTGCCAGTAGTATTCAGACGAGCTCCTACAATGAGCAGTTCTTC. It is translated as CASSIQTSSYNEQFF.